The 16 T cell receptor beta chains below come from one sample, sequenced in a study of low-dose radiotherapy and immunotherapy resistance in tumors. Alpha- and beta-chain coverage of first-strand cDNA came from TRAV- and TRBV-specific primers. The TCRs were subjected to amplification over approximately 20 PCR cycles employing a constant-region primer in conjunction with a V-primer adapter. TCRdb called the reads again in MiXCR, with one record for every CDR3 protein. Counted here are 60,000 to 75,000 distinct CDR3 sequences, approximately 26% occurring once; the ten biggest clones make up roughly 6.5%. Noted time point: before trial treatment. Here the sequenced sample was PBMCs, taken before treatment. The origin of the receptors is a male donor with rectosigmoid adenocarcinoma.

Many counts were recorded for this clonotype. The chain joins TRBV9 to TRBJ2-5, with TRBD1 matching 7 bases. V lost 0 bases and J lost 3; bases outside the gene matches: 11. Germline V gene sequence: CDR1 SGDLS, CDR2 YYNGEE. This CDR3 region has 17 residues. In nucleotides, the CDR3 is TGTGCCAGCAGCGTAGCTCCCGGGAAAGGGACAGAAGAGACCCAGTACTTC. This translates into CASSVAPGKGTEETQYF. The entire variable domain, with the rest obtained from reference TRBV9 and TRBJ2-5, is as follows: DSGVTQTPKHLITATGQRVTLRCSPRSGDLSVYWYQQSLDQGLQFLIQYYNGEERAKGNILERFSAQQFPDLHSELNLSSLELGDSALYFCASSVAPGKGTEETQYFGPGTRLLVL.

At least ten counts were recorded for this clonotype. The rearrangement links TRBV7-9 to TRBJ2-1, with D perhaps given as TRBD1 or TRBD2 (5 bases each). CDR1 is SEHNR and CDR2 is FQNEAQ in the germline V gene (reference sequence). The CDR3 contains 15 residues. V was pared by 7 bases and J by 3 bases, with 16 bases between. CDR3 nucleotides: TGTGCCAGCATCCCGACCGGGACGATCTACAATGAGCAGTTCTTC. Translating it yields CASIPTGTIYNEQFF.

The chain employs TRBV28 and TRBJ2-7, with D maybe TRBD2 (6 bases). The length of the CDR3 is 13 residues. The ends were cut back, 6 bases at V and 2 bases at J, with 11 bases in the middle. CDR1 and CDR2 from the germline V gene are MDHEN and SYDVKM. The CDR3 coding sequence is TGTGCCAGCAGGCGACTAGTACCCTACGAGCAGTACTTC. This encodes CASRRLVPYEQYF.

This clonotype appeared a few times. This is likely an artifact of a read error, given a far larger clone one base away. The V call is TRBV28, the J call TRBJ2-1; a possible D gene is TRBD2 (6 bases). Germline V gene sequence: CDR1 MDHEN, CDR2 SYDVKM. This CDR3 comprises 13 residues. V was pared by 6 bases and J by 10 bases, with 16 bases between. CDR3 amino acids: CASRAPVDYEQFF. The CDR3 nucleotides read TGTGCCAGCAGGGCGCCCGTGGACTACGAGCAGTTCTTC.

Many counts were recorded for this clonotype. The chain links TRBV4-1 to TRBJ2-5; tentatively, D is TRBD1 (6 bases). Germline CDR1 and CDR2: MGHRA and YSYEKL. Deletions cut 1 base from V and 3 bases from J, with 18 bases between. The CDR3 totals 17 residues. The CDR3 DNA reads TGCGCCAGCAGCCAAGGATCGTTTGGCAGGGGCGAAGAGACCCAGTACTTC. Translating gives CASSQGSFGRGEETQYF.

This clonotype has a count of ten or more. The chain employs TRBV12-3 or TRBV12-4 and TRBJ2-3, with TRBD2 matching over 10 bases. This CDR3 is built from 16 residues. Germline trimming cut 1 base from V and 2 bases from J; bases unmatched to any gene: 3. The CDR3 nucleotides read TGTGCCAGCAGTTTAGTAGCGGGGGGTCCCACAGATACGCAGTATTTT. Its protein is CASSLVAGGPTDTQYF.

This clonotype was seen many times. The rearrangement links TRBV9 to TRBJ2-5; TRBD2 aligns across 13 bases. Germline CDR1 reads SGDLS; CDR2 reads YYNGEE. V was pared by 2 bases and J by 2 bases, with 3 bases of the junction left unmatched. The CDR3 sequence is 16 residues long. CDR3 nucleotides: TGTGCCAGCAGCGTTTCGGGACTAGCGGGACAAGAGACCCAGTACTTC. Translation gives CASSVSGLAGQETQYF.

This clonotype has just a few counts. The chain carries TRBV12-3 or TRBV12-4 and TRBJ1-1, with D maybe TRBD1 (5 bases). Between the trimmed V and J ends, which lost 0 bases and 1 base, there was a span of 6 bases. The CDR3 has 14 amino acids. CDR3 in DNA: TGTGCCAGCAGTTTAGCTGGGGGGAACACTGAAGCTTTCTTT. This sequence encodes CASSLAGGNTEAFF.

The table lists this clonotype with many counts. The CDR3 reads CASSPGWEGTNYGYTF. CDR3 DNA: TGTGCCAGCAGCCCCGGCTGGGAGGGAACAAACTATGGCTACACCTTC. This rearrangement joins TRBV7-8 to TRBJ1-2; no clear D. CDR1 and CDR2 (germline): SGHVS, FQNEAQ. V dropped 5 bases and J dropped 2 bases, with 18 bases sitting between them. This CDR3 is built from 16 residues.

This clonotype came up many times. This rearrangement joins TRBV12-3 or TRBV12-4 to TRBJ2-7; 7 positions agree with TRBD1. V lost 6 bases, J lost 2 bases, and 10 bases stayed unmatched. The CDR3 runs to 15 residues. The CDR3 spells CASRATGYGAYEQYF. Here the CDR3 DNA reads TGTGCCAGCAGAGCGACAGGGTATGGAGCCTACGAGCAGTACTTC.

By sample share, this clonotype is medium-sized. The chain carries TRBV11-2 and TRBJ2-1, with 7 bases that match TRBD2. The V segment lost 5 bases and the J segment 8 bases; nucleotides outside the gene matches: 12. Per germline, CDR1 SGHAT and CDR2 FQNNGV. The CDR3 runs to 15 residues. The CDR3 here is CASSLVSGGGDEQFF. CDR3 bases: TGTGCCAGCAGCCTCGTTTCGGGGGGAGGCGATGAGCAGTTCTTC. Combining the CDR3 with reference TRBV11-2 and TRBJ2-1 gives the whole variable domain EAGVAQSPRYKIIEKRQSVAFWCNPISGHATLYWYQQILGQGPKLLIQFQNNGVVDDSQLPKDRFSAERLKGVDSTLKIQPAKLEDSAVYLCASSLVSGGGDEQFFGPGTRLTVL.

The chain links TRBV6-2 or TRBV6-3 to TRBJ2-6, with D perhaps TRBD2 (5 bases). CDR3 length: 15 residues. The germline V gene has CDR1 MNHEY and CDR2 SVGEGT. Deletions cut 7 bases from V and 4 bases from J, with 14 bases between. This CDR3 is CASTARATGANVLTF. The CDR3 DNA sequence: TGTGCCAGCACCGCGAGGGCTACCGGGGCCAACGTCCTGACTTTC.

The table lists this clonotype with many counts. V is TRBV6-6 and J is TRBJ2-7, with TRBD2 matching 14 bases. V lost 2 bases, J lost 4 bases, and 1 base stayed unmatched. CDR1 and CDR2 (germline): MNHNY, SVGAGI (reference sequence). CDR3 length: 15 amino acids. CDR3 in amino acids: CASSYRTSGRYEQYF. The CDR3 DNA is TGTGCCAGCAGTTACCGGACTAGCGGGAGGTACGAGCAGTACTTC.

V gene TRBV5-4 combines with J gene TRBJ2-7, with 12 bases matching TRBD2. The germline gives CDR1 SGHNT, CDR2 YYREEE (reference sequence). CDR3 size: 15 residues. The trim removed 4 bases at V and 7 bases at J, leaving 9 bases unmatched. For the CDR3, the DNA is TGTGCCAGCAGCCGGGACCTAGCGGGGGGGCAGGAGCAGTACTTC. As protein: CASSRDLAGGQEQYF.

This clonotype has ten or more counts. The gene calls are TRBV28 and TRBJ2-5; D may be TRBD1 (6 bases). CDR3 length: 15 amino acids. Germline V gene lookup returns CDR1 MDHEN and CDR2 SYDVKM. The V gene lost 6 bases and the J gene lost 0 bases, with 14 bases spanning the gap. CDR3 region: CASSQLGGNQETQYF. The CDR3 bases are TGTGCCAGCAGCCAACTAGGGGGAAACCAAGAGACCCAGTACTTC.

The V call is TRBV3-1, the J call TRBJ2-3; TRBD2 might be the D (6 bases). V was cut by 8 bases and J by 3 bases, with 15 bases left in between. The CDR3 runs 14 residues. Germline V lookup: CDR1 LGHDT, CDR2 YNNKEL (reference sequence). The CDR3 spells CASAGLRGTDTQYF. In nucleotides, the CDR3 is TGTGCCAGCGCGGGACTCCGCGGGACAGATACGCAGTATTTT.